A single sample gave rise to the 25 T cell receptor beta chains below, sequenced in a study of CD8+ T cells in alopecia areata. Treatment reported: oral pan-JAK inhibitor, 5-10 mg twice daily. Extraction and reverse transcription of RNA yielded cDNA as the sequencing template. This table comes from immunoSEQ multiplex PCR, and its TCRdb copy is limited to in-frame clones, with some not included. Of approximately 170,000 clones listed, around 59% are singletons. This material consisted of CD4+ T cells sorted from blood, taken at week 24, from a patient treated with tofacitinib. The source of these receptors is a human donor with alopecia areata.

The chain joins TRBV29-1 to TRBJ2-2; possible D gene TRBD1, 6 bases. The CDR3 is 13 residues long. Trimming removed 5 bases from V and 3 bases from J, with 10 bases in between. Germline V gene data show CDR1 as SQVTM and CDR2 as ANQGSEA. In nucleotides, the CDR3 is TGCAGCGTTACGGGACAAGACACCGGGGAGCTGTTTTTT. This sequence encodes CSVTGQDTGELFF.

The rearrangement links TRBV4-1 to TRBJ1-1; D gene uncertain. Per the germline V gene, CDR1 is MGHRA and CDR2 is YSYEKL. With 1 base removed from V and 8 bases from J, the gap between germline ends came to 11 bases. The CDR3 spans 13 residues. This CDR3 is CASSQVGLGEAFF. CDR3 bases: TGCGCCAGCAGCCAAGTGGGTTTGGGGGAAGCTTTCTTT.

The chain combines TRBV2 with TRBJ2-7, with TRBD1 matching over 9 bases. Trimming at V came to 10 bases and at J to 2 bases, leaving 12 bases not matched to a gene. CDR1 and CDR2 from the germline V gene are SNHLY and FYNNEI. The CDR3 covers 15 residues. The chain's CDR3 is CATLRSGTGTYEQYF. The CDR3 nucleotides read TGTGCCACCCTGCGCTCCGGGACAGGGACCTACGAGCAGTACTTC.

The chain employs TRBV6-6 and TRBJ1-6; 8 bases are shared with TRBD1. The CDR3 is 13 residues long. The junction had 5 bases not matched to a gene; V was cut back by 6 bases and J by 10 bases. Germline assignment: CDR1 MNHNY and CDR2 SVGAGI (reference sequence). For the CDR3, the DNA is TGTGCCAGCAGCAGGGGGCGTCGGTCACCCCTCCACTTT. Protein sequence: CASSRGRRSPLHF.

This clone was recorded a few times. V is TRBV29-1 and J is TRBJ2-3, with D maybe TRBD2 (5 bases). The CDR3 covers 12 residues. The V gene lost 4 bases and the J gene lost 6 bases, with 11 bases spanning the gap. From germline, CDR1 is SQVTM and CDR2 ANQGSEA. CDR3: CSVGGEGDTQYF. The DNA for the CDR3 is TGCAGCGTTGGTGGAGAGGGTGATACGCAGTATTTT.

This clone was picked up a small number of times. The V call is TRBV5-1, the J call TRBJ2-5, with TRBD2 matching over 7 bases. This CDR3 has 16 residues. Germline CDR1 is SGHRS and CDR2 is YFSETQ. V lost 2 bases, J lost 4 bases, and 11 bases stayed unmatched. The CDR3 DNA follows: TGCGCCAGCAGCTTCTCGGGACTATTCCTGGGAGAGACCCAGTACTTC. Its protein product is CASSFSGLFLGETQYF.

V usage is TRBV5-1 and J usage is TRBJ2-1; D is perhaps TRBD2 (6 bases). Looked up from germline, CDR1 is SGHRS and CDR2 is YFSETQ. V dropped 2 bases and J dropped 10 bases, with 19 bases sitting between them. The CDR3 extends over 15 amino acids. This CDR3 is CASSFQRASDGEQFF. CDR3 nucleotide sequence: TGCGCCAGCAGCTTCCAGCGGGCGTCCGACGGGGAGCAGTTCTTC.

The CDR3 sequence: CASRNQSQETQYF. The CDR3 DNA is TGTGCCAGCCGAAATCAAAGCCAAGAGACCCAGTACTTC. The chain joins TRBV5-4 to TRBJ2-5; D gene uncertain. Between the trimmed V and J ends, which lost 7 bases and 1 base, there was a span of 11 bases. This CDR3 spans 13 amino acids. Germline-derived CDR1 and CDR2 are SGHNT and YYREEE (reference sequence).

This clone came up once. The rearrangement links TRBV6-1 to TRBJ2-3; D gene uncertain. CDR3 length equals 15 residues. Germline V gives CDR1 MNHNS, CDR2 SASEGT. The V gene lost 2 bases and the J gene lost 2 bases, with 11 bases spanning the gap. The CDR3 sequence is CASSESMVFTDTQYF. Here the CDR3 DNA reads TGTGCCAGCAGTGAAAGTATGGTCTTCACAGATACGCAGTATTTT.

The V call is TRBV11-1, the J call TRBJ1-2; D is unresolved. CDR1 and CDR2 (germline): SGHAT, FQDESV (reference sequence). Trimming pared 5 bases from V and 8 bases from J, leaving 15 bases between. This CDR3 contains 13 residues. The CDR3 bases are TGTGCCAGCAGCCCCCCCCTCACGGCAGGCTACACCTTC. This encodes CASSPPLTAGYTF.

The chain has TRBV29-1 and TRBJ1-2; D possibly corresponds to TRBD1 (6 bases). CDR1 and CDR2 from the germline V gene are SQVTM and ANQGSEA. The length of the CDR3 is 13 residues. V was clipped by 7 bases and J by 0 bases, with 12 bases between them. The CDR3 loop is CSAGQSTNYGYTF. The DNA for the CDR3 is TGCAGCGCAGGACAGAGCACTAACTATGGCTACACCTTC.

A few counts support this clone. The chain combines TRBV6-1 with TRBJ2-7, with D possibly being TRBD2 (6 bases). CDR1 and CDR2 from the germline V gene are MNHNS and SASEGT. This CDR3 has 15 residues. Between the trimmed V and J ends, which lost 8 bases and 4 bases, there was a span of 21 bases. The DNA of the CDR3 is TGTGCCAGCCAGCGGGCCCCAGACTATCAATACGAGCAGTACTTC. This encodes CASQRAPDYQYEQYF.

The CDR3 DNA follows: TGTGCCAGCAGCCTTACTAACAATCAGCCCCAGCATTTT. It codes for CASSLTNNQPQHF. The chain carries TRBV7-2 and TRBJ1-5, with D uncertain. Germline CDR1 SGHTA, CDR2 FQGNSA. Trimming cost V 5 bases and J 3 bases, with 8 bases left between them. The CDR3 loop spans 13 amino acids.

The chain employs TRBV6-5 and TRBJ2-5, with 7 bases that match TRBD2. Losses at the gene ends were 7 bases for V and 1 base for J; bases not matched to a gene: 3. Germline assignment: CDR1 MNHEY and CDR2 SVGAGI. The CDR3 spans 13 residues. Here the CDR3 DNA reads TGTGCCAGCACTAGCGGCCTCCAAGAGACCCAGTACTTC. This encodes CASTSGLQETQYF.

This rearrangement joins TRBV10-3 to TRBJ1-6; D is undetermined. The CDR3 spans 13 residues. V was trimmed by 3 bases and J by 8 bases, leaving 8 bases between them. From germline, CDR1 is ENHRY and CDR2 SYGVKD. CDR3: CAISEVGDSPLHF. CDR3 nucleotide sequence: TGTGCCATCAGTGAAGTCGGAGATTCACCCCTCCACTTT.

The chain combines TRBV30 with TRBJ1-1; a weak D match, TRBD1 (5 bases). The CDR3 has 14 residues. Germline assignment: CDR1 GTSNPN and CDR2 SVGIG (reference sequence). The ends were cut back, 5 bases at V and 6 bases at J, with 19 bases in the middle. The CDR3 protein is CAWSQGFERAEAFF. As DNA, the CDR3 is TGTGCCTGGTCTCAGGGATTCGAGCGGGCTGAAGCTTTCTTT.

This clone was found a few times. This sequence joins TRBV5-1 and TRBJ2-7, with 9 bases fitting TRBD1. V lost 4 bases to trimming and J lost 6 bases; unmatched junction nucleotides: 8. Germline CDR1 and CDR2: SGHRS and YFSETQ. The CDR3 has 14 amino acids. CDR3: CASSTGQGGGEQYF. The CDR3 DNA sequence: TGCGCCAGCAGCACGGGACAGGGTGGAGGCGAGCAGTACTTC.

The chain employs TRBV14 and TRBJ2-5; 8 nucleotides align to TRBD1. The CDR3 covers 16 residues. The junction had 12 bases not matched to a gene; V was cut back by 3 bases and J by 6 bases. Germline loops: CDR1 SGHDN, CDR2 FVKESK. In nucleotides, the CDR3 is TGTGCCAGCAGCCAGATGGGACAGGCGGTCGTGCAGACCCAGTACTTC. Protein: CASSQMGQAVVQTQYF. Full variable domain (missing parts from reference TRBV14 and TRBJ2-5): EAGVTQFPSHSVIEKGQTVTLRCDPISGHDNLYWYRRVMGKEIKFLLHFVKESKQDESGMPNNRFLAERTGGTYSTLKVQPAELEDSGVYFCASSQMGQAVVQTQYFGPGTRLLVL.

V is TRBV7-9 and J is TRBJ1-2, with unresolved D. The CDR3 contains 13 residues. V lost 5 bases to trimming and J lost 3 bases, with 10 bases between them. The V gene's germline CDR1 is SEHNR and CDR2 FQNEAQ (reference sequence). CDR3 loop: CASSVGRDYGYTF. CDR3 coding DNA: TGTGCCAGCAGCGTGGGTCGTGACTATGGCTACACCTTC.

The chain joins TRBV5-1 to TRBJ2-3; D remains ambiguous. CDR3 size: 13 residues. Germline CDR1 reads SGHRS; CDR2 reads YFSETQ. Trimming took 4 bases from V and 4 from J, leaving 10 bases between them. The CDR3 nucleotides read TGCGCCAGCAGCGTAGACGGCTCAGATACGCAGTATTTT. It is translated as CASSVDGSDTQYF.

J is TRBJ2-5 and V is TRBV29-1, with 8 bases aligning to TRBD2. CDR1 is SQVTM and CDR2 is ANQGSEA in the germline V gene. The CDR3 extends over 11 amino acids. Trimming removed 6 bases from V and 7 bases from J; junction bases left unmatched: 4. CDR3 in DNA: TGCAGCGTCGGACGGGAGGGGACCCAGTACTTC. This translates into CSVGREGTQYF.

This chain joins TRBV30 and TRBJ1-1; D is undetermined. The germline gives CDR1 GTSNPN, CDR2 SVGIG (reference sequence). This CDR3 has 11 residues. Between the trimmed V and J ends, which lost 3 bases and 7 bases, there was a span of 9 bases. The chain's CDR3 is CAWSRRSEAFF. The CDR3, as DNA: TGTGCCTGGAGCCGACGAAGTGAAGCTTTCTTT.

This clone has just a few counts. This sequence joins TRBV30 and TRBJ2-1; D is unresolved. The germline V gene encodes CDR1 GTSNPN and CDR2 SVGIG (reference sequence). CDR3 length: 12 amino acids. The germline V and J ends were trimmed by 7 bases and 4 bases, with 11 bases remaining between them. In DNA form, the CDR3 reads TGTGCCTCGCTCAGCCGGTACAATGAGCAGTTCTTC. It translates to CASLSRYNEQFF.

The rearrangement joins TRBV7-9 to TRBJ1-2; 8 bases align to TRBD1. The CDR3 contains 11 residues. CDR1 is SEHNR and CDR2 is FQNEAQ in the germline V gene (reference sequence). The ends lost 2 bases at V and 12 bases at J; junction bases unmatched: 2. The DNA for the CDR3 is TGTGCCAGCAGCTTAATCAGGGGGCACACCTTC. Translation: CASSLIRGHTF.

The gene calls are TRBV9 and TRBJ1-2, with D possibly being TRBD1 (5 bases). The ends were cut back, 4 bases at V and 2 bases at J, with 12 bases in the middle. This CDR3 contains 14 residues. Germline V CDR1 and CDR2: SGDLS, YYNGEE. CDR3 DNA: TGTGCCAGCAGCCCAGAGGGGTACAACTATGGCTACACCTTC. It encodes CASSPEGYNYGYTF.